The sequence of this T cell receptor beta chain was determined in a study of blood T cell repertoires in COVID-19 (dated by TCRdb to 2019 to 2021). Context from the whole study: Samples covering the acute and convalescent phases of COVID-19 were provided by collaborators in the United States, Italy and Spain. The prospective study material was composed of cDNA or gDNA derived from T cells, B-cell-depleted T cells, or PBMCs. Deeply sampled blood TCRbeta repertoires from subjects exposed to, actively infected with, or recovered from COVID-19 were included in the dataset. The repertoires were released in a freely available public database intended as a resource for research on the immune response to SARS-CoV-2. Samples came from the ongoing ImmuneRACE study (first 160 participants) plus 1,254 subjects from 6 global collaborators. The sample metadata nearly always contained a de-identified subject ID, COVID-19 status, age in years and sex. Where available, HLA class I and class II types were obtained from metadata supplied by the sample provider rather than from assay-based typing. Study-wide findings and limitations: The amount of clinical and demographic metadata varied by source and participant and was provided uncurated.

Each collaborating institution followed its own protocols to collect whole blood in K2EDTA tubes. Collaborator samples were shipped for TCRbeta analysis as frozen whole blood, isolated PBMCs, or DNA extracted from either sample type. TCRbeta CDR3 regions were amplified from genomic DNA using the immunoSEQ Assay, a bias-controlled multiplex PCR. In the paper's pipeline: The number of nucleated cells in each sample was estimated from the amplification of reference gene primers within the assay. To quantify the absolute abundance of each unique TCRbeta CDR3 rearrangement, sequence reads were collapsed and filtered. Productive Simpson clonality was computed per sample as the square root of Simpson's diversity index over productive rearrangements. Sourced from immuneACCESS, this table was stored by TCRdb with only in-frame sequences that have V and J called. A share of the clones is absent; for the studies checked, an unresolved V gene accounts for under half, and the remainder has no known explanation. From that table come the V and J calls and clone size; the DNA was used to work out D and trimming. The sample records roughly 60,000 clones, 65% to 90% of which are singletons. The ten largest clones take up around 19% of the sample.

In the case of this clone: This clone's antigen is unknown. Base qualities are not at hand, and no much larger clone is one base apart.

Spanning cysteine to phenylalanine, the CDR3 consists of 17 amino acids. Of all the DNA, just the CDR3 is kept, 51 bases in frame from base 1. Trimmed from V: 2 bases; trimmed from J: 3 bases; junction bases lacking a gene match: 7. CDR1 and CDR2 were assigned from the germline V gene as MNHEY and SVGEGT. The source is a human donor in a cohort sampled during active COVID-19. Here the chain combines TRBV6-2 or TRBV6-3 and TRBJ2-1; the central 10 bases match TRBD2. Sequencing used peripheral blood. The CDR3 region: CASSYNPSGGIYNEQFF. The bases read TGTGCCAGCAGTTACAACCCTAGCGGGGGTATCTACAATGAGCAGTTCTTC.